A selection of T cell receptor beta chains follows, all from one sample in a study of blood T cell repertoires in COVID-19. Here immunoSEQ multiplex PCR was the method, and the copy in TCRdb shows in-frame clones only, minus some. The table has 250,000 to 300,000 clones, 75% to 90% seen once. The material sequenced was peripheral blood. The receptor set was obtained from a woman in her thirties or forties who had recovered from COVID-19. The conserved cysteine and the conserved F or W are not part of the CDR3 here. The D gene is left open where the match is weak. The size of a clone is reported for some rows only, either as once, few or many, or as a class for expanded clones.

v_call	clone_size	cdr3_length	d_call	cdr3_aa
TRBV3-1/TRBV3-2	NA	14	TRBD1	ASSQDPRTGYEKLF
TRBV5-4	NA	14	NA	ASSPRGGAVKNIQY
TRBV7-2	few	12	TRBD1	ASSFRTGGDTQY
TRBV4-3	NA	13	TRBD2	ASSPRGGAEETQY
TRBV11-3	NA	13	TRBD2	ASSLLAGVTGELF
TRBV30	NA	9	NA	AWSWGDGYT
TRBV5-6	NA	11	NA	ASSLWRWAEQY
TRBV7-2	NA	14	TRBD2	ASSLGPAGGQDTQY
TRBV5-1	NA	14	TRBD2	ASSFGLAGNTYEQY
TRBV27	NA	14	NA	ASSAGWGEKNEKLF
TRBV30	NA	11	TRBD1	AWDRGWRDTQY
TRBV4-2	NA	12	NA	ASSPRAAYNEQF
TRBV4-1	NA	13	NA	ASSQETRGGEKLF
TRBV6-4	NA	12	NA	ASQEQVSNQPQH
TRBV5-1	NA	15	TRBD2	ASSLGHSGGLSYEQY
TRBV24-1	NA	13	NA	ATNAVALAKNIQY
TRBV6-5	NA	13	NA	ASSHWGESGNTIY
TRBV10-1	many	13	NA	ASSESAGERTEAF
TRBV19	NA	10	TRBD1	ASRGQTTEAF
TRBV2	NA	14	TRBD2	ASSEGLAGLIETQY
TRBV19	NA	14	TRBD1	ASSISLTGVREKLF
TRBV23-1	NA	15	TRBD1	ASPKPGQGADSYEQY
TRBV5-4	NA	10	NA	ASRTATDTQY
TRBV21-1	NA	13	NA	ASSFPGQLNYGYT
TRBV7-2	NA	12	TRBD2	ASRSRRGNNEQF
TRBV27	NA	13	NA	ASMEVGRARYGYT
TRBV19	NA	10	NA	ASKGNTDTQY
TRBV11-2	NA	12	TRBD1	ASSPGTGAEKLF
TRBV5-1	NA	13	TRBD1	ASSFSGGAAGELF
TRBV29-1	NA	12	TRBD1	SVEGRTGQDTQY
TRBV5-1	few	16	TRBD2	ASSLAGTSGGAYNEQF
TRBV4-1	NA	15	TRBD2	ASSQGMASGTKNIQY
TRBV2	NA	12	NA	ASSDPRQVYEQY
TRBV2	NA	13	TRBD1	ASRARDRATGELF
TRBV7-3	NA	13	NA	ASSPRSLYTGELF
TRBV5-4	NA	12	NA	ASSSDTRGSPLH
TRBV4-1	NA	14	TRBD1	ASSPRTGENTGELF
TRBV3-1/TRBV3-2	NA	14	TRBD1	ASSHPLGTGGYEQY
TRBV5-1	NA	9	NA	ASSLGHEQY
TRBV21-1	NA	13	NA	ASSPSDSSNQPQH
TRBV2	NA	12	NA	ASRKTGGSYEQY